This TCR beta chain was identified in a study of blood T cells in healthy people across ages. Study-wide findings and caveats: There were more naive CD4+ cells and higher diversity in long-lived donors than in aged donors.

The donors, aged about 6 to 95, were healthy Caucasians from Russia. From germline, CDR1 is MGHRA and CDR2 YSYEKL. This CDR3 spans 14 amino acids. The V end lost 3 bases, the J end lost 3 bases, and 11 bases lay between the germline ends. To note about this clonotype: The antigen is undetermined.

A second PCR of roughly 7 to 11 cycles used a sample-barcoded 5' primer and a J-beta primer mix. Unique molecular identifiers of 12 random nucleotides labeled each cDNA. TCRdb reanalysed the 5' RACE reads using MiXCR and keeps one entry per CDR3 protein. The sample contains roughly 1.4 million distinct CDR3 sequences, roughly 64% of which appear only once. The sequenced sample consisted of blood. This receptor was identified in a man between 18 and 35 years old in good health. The chain joins TRBV4-1 to TRBJ1-2, with unresolved D. The CDR3 coding sequence is TGCGCCAGCAGCCACCCGACGATGCACTATGGCTACACCTTC. As protein: CASSHPTMHYGYTF.